This TCR beta chain was documented in a study of human T cells and chemical hapten exposure. General observations from the study: Counts of TCRs above 1 in 1000 frequency stayed unchanged with DPC sensitization.

This clonotype was found many times. Its antigen remains unknown. The time point: pre-sensitization, week 0. The treatment here: therapeutic diphenylcyclopropenone sensitization with weekly scalp DPC. J lost 7 bases, V lost 1 base, and 6 bases had no gene match. This CDR3 contains 14 residues. Looked up from germline, CDR1 is MDHEN and CDR2 is SYDVKM. The library tagged each cDNA molecule with unique molecular identifiers. Study processing details: Between roughly 23,224 and 700,000 TCRs appeared in each sample, and the median stood at about 100,000. TCRdb redid the calling of the RACE reads with MiXCR, one entry per CDR3 protein. The authors' filters were not applied to this entry. The top ten clones hold just over 2.5% of a sample with 300,000 to 450,000 distinct CDR3 sequences, approximately 5.1% of them seen once.

This sequence joins TRBV28 and TRBJ2-7; 8 bases map to TRBD2. The TCR sequence derives from a woman between 45 and 65 years old with alopecia areata. Some clones in this sample may be carry-over from other donors' samples. The sequencing used whole blood, collected in connection with sensitization to the hapten diphenylcyclopropenone (DPC). This chain's CDR3 is CASSLFGRALEQYF. CDR3 in DNA: TGTGCCAGCAGTTTATTCGGGAGGGCCTTGGAGCAGTACTTC.